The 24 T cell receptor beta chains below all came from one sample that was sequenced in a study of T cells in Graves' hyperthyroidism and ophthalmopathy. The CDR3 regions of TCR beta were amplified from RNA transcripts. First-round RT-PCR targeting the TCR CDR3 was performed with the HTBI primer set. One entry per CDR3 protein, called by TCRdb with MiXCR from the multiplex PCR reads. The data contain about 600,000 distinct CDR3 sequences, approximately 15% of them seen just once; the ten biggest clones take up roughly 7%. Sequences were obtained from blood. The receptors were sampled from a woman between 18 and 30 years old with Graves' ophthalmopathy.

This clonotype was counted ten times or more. CDR3 DNA: TGTGCCAGCAGTCCTAGCGGGAGGGGAGGGTACGAGCAGTACTTC. Translation gives CASSPSGRGGYEQYF. The chain combines TRBV12-3 or TRBV12-4 with TRBJ2-7; 12 bases line up with TRBD2. After removal of 5 bases from V and 4 bases from J, the junction contained 6 bases not matched to a gene. The CDR3 consists of 15 residues.

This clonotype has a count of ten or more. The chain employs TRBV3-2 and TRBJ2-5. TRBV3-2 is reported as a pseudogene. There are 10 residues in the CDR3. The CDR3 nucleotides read TGTGCCAGCAGCCATCCGCCCCAGTACTTC. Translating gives CASSHPPQYF.

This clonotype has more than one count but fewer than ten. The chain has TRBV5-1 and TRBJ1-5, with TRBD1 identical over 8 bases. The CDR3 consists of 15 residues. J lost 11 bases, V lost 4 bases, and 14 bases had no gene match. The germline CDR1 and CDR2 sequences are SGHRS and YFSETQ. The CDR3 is CASSPSGQAREAQHF. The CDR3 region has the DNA TGCGCCAGCAGCCCCTCGGGACAGGCACGTGAGGCCCAGCATTTT. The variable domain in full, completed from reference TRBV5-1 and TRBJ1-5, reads KAGVTQTPRYLIKTRGQQVTLSCSPISGHRSVSWYQQTPGQGLQFLFEYFSETQRNKGNFPGRFSGRQFSNSRSEMNVSTLELGDSALYLCASSPSGQAREAQHFGDGTRLSIL.

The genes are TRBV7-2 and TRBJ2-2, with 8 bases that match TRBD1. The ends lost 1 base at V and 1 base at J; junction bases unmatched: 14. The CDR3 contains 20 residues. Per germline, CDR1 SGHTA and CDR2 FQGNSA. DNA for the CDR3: TGTGCCAGCAGCTTAGGTTTCCAGGGGGCGCGTTGGAAGAACACCGGGGAGCTGTTTTTT. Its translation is CASSLGFQGARWKNTGELFF. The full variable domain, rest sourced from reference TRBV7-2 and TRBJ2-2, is GAGVSQSPSNKVTEKGKDVELRCDPISGHTALYWYRQSLGQGLEFLIYFQGNSAPDKSGLPSDRFSAERTGGSVSTLTIQRTQQEDSAVYLCASSLGFQGARWKNTGELFFGEGSRLTVL.

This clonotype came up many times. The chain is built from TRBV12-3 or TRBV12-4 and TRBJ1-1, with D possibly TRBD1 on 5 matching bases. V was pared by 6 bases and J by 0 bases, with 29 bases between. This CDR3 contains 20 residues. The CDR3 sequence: CASSQVHVFEKDKMNTEAFF. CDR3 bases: TGTGCCAGCAGCCAGGTCCACGTTTTCGAAAAGGACAAAATGAACACTGAAGCTTTCTTT.

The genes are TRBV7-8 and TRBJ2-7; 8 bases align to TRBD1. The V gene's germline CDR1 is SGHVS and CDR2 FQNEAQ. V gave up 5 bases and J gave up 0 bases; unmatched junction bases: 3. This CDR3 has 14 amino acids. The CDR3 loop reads CASSRDRFSYEQYF. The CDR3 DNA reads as TGTGCCAGCAGCAGGGACAGGTTCTCCTACGAGCAGTACTTC.

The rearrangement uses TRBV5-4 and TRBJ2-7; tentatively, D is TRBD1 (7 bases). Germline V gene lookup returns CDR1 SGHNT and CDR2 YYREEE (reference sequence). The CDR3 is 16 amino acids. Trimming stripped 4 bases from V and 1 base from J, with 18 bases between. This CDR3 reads CASSPSPGGKSYEQYF. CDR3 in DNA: TGTGCCAGCAGCCCTAGTCCAGGGGGGAAATCCTACGAGCAGTACTTC. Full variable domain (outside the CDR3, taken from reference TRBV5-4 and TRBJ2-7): ETGVTQSPTHLIKTRGQQVTLRCSSQSGHNTVSWYQQALGQGPQFIFQYYREEENGRGNFPPRFSGLQFPNYSSELNVNALELDDSALYLCASSPSPGGKSYEQYFGPGTRLTVT.

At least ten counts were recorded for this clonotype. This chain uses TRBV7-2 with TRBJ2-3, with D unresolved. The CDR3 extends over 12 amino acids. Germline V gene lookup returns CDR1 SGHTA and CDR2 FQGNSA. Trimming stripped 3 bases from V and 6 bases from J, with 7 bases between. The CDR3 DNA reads TGTGCCAGCAGCTTTAGATTCGATACGCAGTATTTT. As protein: CASSFRFDTQYF.

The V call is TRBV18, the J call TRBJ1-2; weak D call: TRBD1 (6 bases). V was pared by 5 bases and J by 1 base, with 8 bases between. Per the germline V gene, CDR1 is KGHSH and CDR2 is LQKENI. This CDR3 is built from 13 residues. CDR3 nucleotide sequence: TGTGCCAGCTCAGAGGACAGTAACTATGGCTACACCTTC. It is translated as CASSEDSNYGYTF.

The DNA for the CDR3 is TGCAGCGTCTTGGGGCTAGCGACCCGGGCCTACGAGCAGTACTTC. Protein: CSVLGLATRAYEQYF. This chain connects TRBV29-1 to TRBJ2-7; TRBD2 is a possible D gene (6 bases). In germline, CDR1 is SQVTM, CDR2 ANQGSEA. The CDR3 contains 15 residues. V lost 6 bases and J 2 bases, leaving 20 bases between the germline ends.

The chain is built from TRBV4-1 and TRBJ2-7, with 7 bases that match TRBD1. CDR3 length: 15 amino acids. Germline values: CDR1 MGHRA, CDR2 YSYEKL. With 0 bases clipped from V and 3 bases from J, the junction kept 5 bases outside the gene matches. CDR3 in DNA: TGCGCCAGCAGCCAAGAGGGGGACAGTCTCTACGAGCAGTACTTC. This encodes CASSQEGDSLYEQYF.

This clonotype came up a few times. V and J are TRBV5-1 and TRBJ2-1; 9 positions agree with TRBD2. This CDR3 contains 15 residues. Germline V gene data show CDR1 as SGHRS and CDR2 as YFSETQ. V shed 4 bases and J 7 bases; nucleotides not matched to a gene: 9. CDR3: CASSILAGVWNEQFF. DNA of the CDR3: TGCGCCAGCAGCATCTTAGCGGGAGTATGGAATGAGCAGTTCTTC.

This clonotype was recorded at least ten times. CDR3 DNA: TGTGCCAGCAGTCAGGGGTTGAGGAATTCACCCCTCCACTTT. Translation gives CASSQGLRNSPLHF. The chain carries TRBV2 and TRBJ1-6, with D maybe TRBD1 (6 bases). Germline CDR1 and CDR2: SNHLY and FYNNEI. Trimming took off 5 bases at V and 7 bases at J, with 12 bases between the two ends. CDR3 length: 14 residues.

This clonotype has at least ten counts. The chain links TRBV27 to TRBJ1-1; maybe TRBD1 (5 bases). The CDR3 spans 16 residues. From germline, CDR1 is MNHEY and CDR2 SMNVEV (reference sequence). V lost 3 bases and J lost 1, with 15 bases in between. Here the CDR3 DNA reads TGTGCCAGCAGTTTCGTCCCGGCAGGGACGAACACTGAAGCTTTCTTT. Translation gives CASSFVPAGTNTEAFF.

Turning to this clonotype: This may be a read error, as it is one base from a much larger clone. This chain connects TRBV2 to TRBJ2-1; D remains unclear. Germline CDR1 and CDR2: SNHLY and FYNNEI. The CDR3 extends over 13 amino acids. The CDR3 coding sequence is TGTGCCAGCAGTGAGGCTACGGTGGGTGAGAAGTTCTTC. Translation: CASSEATVGEKFF.

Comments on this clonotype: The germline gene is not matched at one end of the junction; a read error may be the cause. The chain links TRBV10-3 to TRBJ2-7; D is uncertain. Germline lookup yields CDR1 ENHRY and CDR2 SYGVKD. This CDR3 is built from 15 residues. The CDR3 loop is CAISDLGGNPYEQYF. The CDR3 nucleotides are TGTGCCATCAGTGATCTAGGCGGCAACCCCTACGAACAGTACTTC.

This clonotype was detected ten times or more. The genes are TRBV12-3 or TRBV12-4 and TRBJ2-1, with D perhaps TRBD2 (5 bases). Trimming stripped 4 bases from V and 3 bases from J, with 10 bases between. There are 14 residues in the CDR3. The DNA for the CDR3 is TGTGCCAGCAGTTCCTGGACTGACTACAATGAGCAGTTCTTC. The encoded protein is CASSSWTDYNEQFF.

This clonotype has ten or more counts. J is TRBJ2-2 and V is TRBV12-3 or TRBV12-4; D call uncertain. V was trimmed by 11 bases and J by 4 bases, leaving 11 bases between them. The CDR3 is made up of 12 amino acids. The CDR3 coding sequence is TGTGCCCTCGGACCTCTCACCGGGGAGCTGTTTTTT. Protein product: CALGPLTGELFF.

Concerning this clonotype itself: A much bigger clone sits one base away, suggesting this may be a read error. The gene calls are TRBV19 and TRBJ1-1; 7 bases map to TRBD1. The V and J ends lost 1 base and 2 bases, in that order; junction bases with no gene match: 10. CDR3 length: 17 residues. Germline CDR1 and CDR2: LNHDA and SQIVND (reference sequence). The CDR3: CASSIGEPGQQNTEAFF. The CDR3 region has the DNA TGTGCCAGTAGTATAGGGGAGCCGGGACAGCAAAACACTGAAGCTTTCTTT.

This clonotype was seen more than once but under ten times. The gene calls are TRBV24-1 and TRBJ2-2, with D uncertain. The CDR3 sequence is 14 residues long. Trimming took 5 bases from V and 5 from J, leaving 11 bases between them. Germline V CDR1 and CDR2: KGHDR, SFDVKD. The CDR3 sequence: CATSGLEMTGELFF. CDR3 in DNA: TGTGCCACCAGTGGGCTTGAGATGACCGGGGAGCTGTTTTTT.

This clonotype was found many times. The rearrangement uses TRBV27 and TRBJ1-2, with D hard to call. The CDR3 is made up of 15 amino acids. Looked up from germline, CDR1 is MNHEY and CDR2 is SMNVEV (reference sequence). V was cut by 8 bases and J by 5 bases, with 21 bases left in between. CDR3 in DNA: TGTGCCAGCGCTGCCGCCGGAAGGCCCCCTTATGGCTACACCTTC. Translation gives CASAAAGRPPYGYTF.

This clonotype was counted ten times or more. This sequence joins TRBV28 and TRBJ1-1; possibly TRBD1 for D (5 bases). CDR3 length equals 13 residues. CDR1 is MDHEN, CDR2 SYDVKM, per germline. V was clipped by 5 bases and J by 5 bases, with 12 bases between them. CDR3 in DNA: TGTGCCAGCAGTCCCCCGACAGATACTGAAGCTTTCTTT. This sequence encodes CASSPPTDTEAFF.

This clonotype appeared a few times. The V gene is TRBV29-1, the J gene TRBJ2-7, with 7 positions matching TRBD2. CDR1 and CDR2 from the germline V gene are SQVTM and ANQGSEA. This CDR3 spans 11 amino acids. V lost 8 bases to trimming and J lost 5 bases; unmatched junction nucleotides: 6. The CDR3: CSCAGDNEQYF. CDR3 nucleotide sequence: TGCAGCTGCGCGGGAGACAACGAGCAGTACTTC.

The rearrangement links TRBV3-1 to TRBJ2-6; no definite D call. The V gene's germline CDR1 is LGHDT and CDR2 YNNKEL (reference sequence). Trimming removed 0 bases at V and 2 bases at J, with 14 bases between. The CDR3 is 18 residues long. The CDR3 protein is CASSQEHIGPTGANVLTF. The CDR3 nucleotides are TGTGCCAGCAGCCAAGAACACATCGGGCCGACTGGGGCCAACGTCCTGACTTTC.